Each of the 19 T cell receptor beta chains below was sequenced from the same sample in a study of neoadjuvant anti-PD-1 for oral cavity cancer (dated by TCRdb to the early 2020s). The label giving this sample's time point can be read as: before neoadjuvant nivolumab. Receptors were amplified or captured by the immunoSEQ multiplex PCR assay. The immuneACCESS repertoire file appears here via TCRdb, limited to in-frame rearrangements. These files lack a portion of the clones; in checked studies, under half of the deficit traces to unresolved V genes, and the cause of the others is not known. The sample table contains approximately 15,000 clones; only one count was recorded for 65% of them. 2.5% to 3% of the sample lies in the top ten. The sequences come from PBMCs, collected before nivolumab (anti-PD-1) treatment. Every receptor here comes from a person aged 40 to 85 with oral cavity squamous cell carcinoma.

The chain joins TRBV7-8 to TRBJ2-5; 10 bases map to TRBD2. With 1 base clipped from V and 7 bases from J, the junction kept 3 bases outside the gene matches. CDR1 and CDR2 from the germline V gene are SGHVS and FQNEAQ. This CDR3 comprises 14 residues. CDR3 in DNA: TGTGCCAGCAGCTTAGTTTGGACTAGCGGGACCCAGTACTTC. Protein: CASSLVWTSGTQYF.

The V and J genes are TRBV15 and TRBJ1-2; maybe TRBD1 (6 bases). V lost 0 bases to trimming and J lost 4 bases, with 15 bases between them. CDR3 length equals 16 residues. Germline CDR1 and CDR2: LNHNV and YYDKDF (reference sequence). CDR3 sequence (DNA): TGTGCCACCAGCAGAGATATGGGGGCCTCTCCCTATGGCTACACCTTC. Translation: CATSRDMGASPYGYTF.

The J gene is TRBJ2-7, the V gene TRBV5-1, with D possibly matching TRBD1 (5 bases). V lost 0 bases, J lost 2 bases, and 9 bases lay in between. The CDR3 length is 14 residues. Germline loops: CDR1 SGHRS, CDR2 YFSETQ. This CDR3 is CASSLAEGAYEQYF. CDR3 DNA sequence: TGCGCCAGCAGCTTGGCCGAAGGGGCCTACGAGCAGTACTTC.

This chain connects TRBV5-1 to TRBJ1-1, with TRBD1 as a possible D gene (5 bases). The CDR3 consists of 13 residues. Trimming took 4 bases from V and 5 from J, leaving 12 bases between them. The germline gives CDR1 SGHRS, CDR2 YFSETQ. The CDR3 bases are TGCGCCAGCAGCCAGGGACTGGGAACTGAAGCTTTCTTT. This encodes CASSQGLGTEAFF.

A few counts support this clone. V is TRBV19 and J is TRBJ2-7, with 8 nucleotides matching TRBD2. Germline V gives CDR1 LNHDA, CDR2 SQIVND (reference sequence). V trimming: 4 bases; J trimming: 1 base; junction bases outside the gene matches: 3. This CDR3 is 14 amino acids long. The CDR3 sequence: CASSKTSDSYEQYF. CDR3 DNA sequence: TGTGCCAGTAGTAAGACTAGCGATTCCTACGAGCAGTACTTC.

This clone has more than one count but fewer than ten. The chain employs TRBV6-5 and TRBJ2-7; 7 positions agree with TRBD1. CDR1 and CDR2 from the germline V gene are MNHEY and SVGAGI. V shed 5 bases and J 6 bases; nucleotides not matched to a gene: 1. The CDR3 is 11 amino acids. The CDR3 loop reads CASSTGVEQYF. Written as DNA, the CDR3 is TGTGCCAGCAGTACAGGGGTCGAGCAGTACTTC.

The chain uses TRBV6-1 and TRBJ1-5; D gene unclear. Germline assignment: CDR1 MNHNS and CDR2 SASEGT. The CDR3 consists of 14 residues. V was clipped by 8 bases and J by 4 bases, with 15 bases between them. DNA of the CDR3: TGTGCCAGCGAAAACCCCGTGGTGAATCAGCCCCAGCATTTT. Amino acid sequence: CASENPVVNQPQHF.

The chain is built from TRBV2 and TRBJ2-1, with TRBD2 identical over 11 bases. In germline, CDR1 is SNHLY, CDR2 FYNNEI. The CDR3 totals 19 residues. The J segment lost 5 bases and the V segment lost 3 bases, leaving 15 bases of the junction unmatched. CDR3: CASSDVLGDLAGGNNEQFF. CDR3 DNA sequence: TGTGCCAGCAGTGACGTTCTAGGGGACCTAGCGGGAGGTAACAATGAGCAGTTCTTC.

This clone appeared a few times. The chain couples TRBV7-9 to TRBJ1-4, with TRBD1 matching 10 bases. With V trimmed by 0 bases and J by 7 bases, 2 bases remained unmatched. In germline, CDR1 is SEHNR, CDR2 FQNEAQ (reference sequence). The CDR3 extends over 15 amino acids. The CDR3 coding sequence is TGTGCCAGCAGCTTAGCGACAGGGGGCAGTGAAAAACTGTTTTTT. Translation gives CASSLATGGSEKLFF.

The chain uses TRBV2 and TRBJ2-2; 7 bases match TRBD2. This CDR3 region has 17 residues. Losses at the gene ends were 4 bases for V and 2 bases for J; bases not matched to a gene: 10. In germline, CDR1 is SNHLY, CDR2 FYNNEI. The CDR3 bases are TGTGCCAGCAGTGTCATGGGGGAGGGCCCTAACACCGGGGAGCTGTTTTTT. Amino acids: CASSVMGEGPNTGELFF.

The sample holds a few counts of this clone. This chain uses TRBV19 with TRBJ1-2, with 7 bases matching TRBD1. Germline V gene sequence: CDR1 LNHDA, CDR2 SQIVND (reference sequence). With V trimmed by 9 bases and J by 4 bases, 8 bases remained unmatched. The CDR3 spans 13 residues. DNA of the CDR3: TGTGCCAGCCTCTCAACAGGGGCCTATGGCTACACCTTC. It specifies CASLSTGAYGYTF.

This chain links TRBV6-5 with TRBJ2-7; D unclear. Per the germline V gene, CDR1 is MNHEY and CDR2 is SVGAGI. The CDR3 covers 11 residues. Trimming removed 4 bases from V and 3 bases from J, with 4 bases in between. This chain's CDR3 is CASSSYYEQYF. As DNA, the CDR3 is TGTGCCAGCAGTTCTTACTACGAGCAGTACTTC.

The chain has TRBV10-1 and TRBJ1-4; the D is unclear. The CDR3 is 15 amino acids. V was shortened by 4 bases and J by 4 bases, with 13 bases between the two germline ends. The V gene's germline CDR1 is WNHNN and CDR2 SYGVQD (reference sequence). The CDR3 loop is CASSAGPVDNEKLFF. CDR3 coding DNA: TGCGCCAGCAGTGCCGGACCGGTGGATAATGAAAAACTGTTTTTT.

The chain has TRBV27 and TRBJ1-2; D gene uncertain. Per the germline V gene, CDR1 is MNHEY and CDR2 is SMNVEV (reference sequence). V lost 0 bases to trimming and J lost 0 bases, with 11 bases between them. This CDR3 comprises 16 residues. The CDR3 loop is CASSLSIGLANYGYTF. The CDR3 region has the DNA TGTGCCAGCAGTTTATCGATAGGGTTAGCTAACTATGGCTACACCTTC.

V gene TRBV5-1 combines with J gene TRBJ1-4, with D perhaps matching TRBD1 (6 bases). The CDR3 sequence is 14 residues long. The V gene's germline CDR1 is SGHRS and CDR2 YFSETQ. V was clipped by 3 bases and J by 5 bases, with 11 bases between them. The CDR3 loop is CASSSGQQNEKLFF. CDR3 bases: TGCGCCAGCAGCTCCGGACAGCAGAATGAAAAACTGTTTTTT.

This clone was counted a few times. J is TRBJ1-6 and V is TRBV2, with 7 positions matching TRBD1. V gave up 5 bases and J gave up 7 bases; unmatched junction bases: 8. CDR1 is SNHLY, CDR2 FYNNEI, per germline. This CDR3 has 15 residues. CDR3: CASSKRQGGNSPLHF. The CDR3 bases are TGTGCCAGCAGTAAACGACAGGGTGGCAATTCACCCCTCCACTTT.

This clone was detected only a few times. The CDR3 is CASSQPDAFGVGLRGDTEAFF. CDR3 DNA: TGCGCCAGCAGTCAACCCGACGCCTTTGGAGTGGGTCTCCGGGGGGACACTGAAGCTTTCTTT. The V call is TRBV23-1, the J call TRBJ1-1; TRBD1 might be the D (5 bases). TRBV23-1 qualifies as an ORF whose function is uncertain. Trimming removed 2 bases from V and 3 bases from J, with 31 bases in between. This CDR3 is 21 amino acids long.

This sequence joins TRBV30 and TRBJ1-6; D is perhaps TRBD1 (6 bases). Germline V gives CDR1 GTSNPN, CDR2 SVGIG (reference sequence). The CDR3 extends over 13 amino acids. The CDR3 DNA is TGTGGGACGGGGGCGAGGGCGAATTCACCCCTCCACTTT. Its protein product is CGTGARANSPLHF.

The sample holds a few counts of this clone. This CDR3 is CASSQQQGNSGNTIYF. CDR3 nucleotide sequence: TGCGCCAGCAGCCAGCAACAGGGCAACTCTGGAAACACCATATATTTT. V usage is TRBV4-1 and J usage is TRBJ1-3, with D perhaps TRBD1 (6 bases). Trimming removed 3 bases at V and 0 bases at J, with 12 bases between. Germline V CDR1 and CDR2: MGHRA, YSYEKL. The CDR3 sequence is 16 residues long.